Below, 28 T cell receptor beta chains from the same sample are listed, as sequenced in a study of B cell selection in AIRE deficiency. Libraries were prepared by immunoSEQ multiplex PCR; TCRdb keeps only in-frame clonotypes and omits some of them. Among some 27,000 clones listed, less than 97% were seen once. The sorted conventional CD4 T cells were gated as CD4+CD127+. The sample consisted of CD4+CD127+ conventional T cells sorted from PBMCs. The receptors shown here come from a human donor in good health.

A single count supports this clone. The chain has TRBV7-2 and TRBJ2-7; a possible D gene is TRBD1 (5 bases). Trimming cost V 4 bases and J 0 bases, with 13 bases left between them. The CDR3 has 15 residues. Germline V gene data show CDR1 as SGHTA and CDR2 as FQGNSA. The CDR3 region has the DNA TGTGCCAGCAGCTACACCAGGGCGAGCTCCTACGAGCAGTACTTC. Its protein product is CASSYTRASSYEQYF.

Concerning this clone itself: Other DNA sequences in this sample translate to the same CDR3. The genes are TRBV7-9 and TRBJ1-1; 7 bases match TRBD1. The V gene end was trimmed by 5 bases and the J gene end by 0 bases; junction bases not matched to a gene: 3. The CDR3 contains 14 residues. The germline gives CDR1 SEHNR, CDR2 FQNEAQ (reference sequence). CDR3 sequence reads: CASSQGQLNTEAFF. CDR3 DNA: TGTGCCAGCAGCCAGGGACAGCTGAACACTGAAGCTTTCTTT.

This sequence joins TRBV5-1 and TRBJ1-4; D is unclear. CDR1 and CDR2 from the germline V gene are SGHRS and YFSETQ. The length of the CDR3 is 17 residues. V was cut by 4 bases and J by 0 bases, with 16 bases left in between. The DNA for the CDR3 is TGCGCCAGCAGCCACAGCCGGGGAGGCGCAACTAATGAAAAACTGTTTTTT. This translates into CASSHSRGGATNEKLFF.

This chain links TRBV7-2 with TRBJ2-1; TRBD2 matches at 11 bases. The CDR3 is 17 amino acids. Trimming cost V 5 bases and J 2 bases; bases outside gene matches: 8. From germline, CDR1 is SGHTA and CDR2 FQGNSA. This chain's CDR3 is CASSTPLAGGTYNEQFF. CDR3 sequence (DNA): TGTGCCAGCAGCACGCCTCTAGCGGGGGGAACCTACAATGAGCAGTTCTTC.

The chain combines TRBV6-5 with TRBJ2-7, with D perhaps TRBD1 or TRBD2 (6 bases each). This CDR3 has 15 amino acids. V lost 4 bases and J 5 bases, leaving 18 bases between the germline ends. Germline V gene data show CDR1 as MNHEY and CDR2 as SVGAGI. The CDR3 spells CASSFLQGGVNEQYF. The CDR3 coding sequence is TGTGCCAGCAGTTTCCTACAGGGCGGGGTTAACGAGCAGTACTTC.

The genes are TRBV7-9 and TRBJ2-3, with D perhaps assigned TRBD1 or TRBD2 (5 bases each). V was cut by 7 bases and J by 0 bases, with 17 bases left in between. The germline V gene encodes CDR1 SEHNR and CDR2 FQNEAQ (reference sequence). The CDR3 totals 16 residues. CDR3 in DNA: TGTGCCAGCACCTCCCTAATGGGGGTTAGCACAGATACGCAGTATTTT. It specifies CASTSLMGVSTDTQYF.

As concerns this clone: A read error may account for a junction end that differs from germline. This chain uses TRBV19 with TRBJ1-1; D unresolved. The CDR3 consists of 14 residues. Germline V lookup: CDR1 LNHDA, CDR2 SQIVND (reference sequence). CDR3 residues: CTSQKEGASTEAFF. As DNA, the CDR3 is TGTACCAGTCAAAAAGAGGGAGCTAGCACTGAAGCTTTCTTT.

This chain uses TRBV29-1 with TRBJ1-1; D gene ambiguous. V was shortened by 2 bases and J by 4 bases, with 17 bases between the two germline ends. In germline, CDR1 is SQVTM, CDR2 ANQGSEA. The CDR3 loop spans 15 amino acids. The chain's CDR3 is CSVELVGFRTTEAFF. DNA for the CDR3: TGCAGCGTTGAATTAGTCGGGTTCCGGACCACTGAAGCTTTCTTT.

This chain uses TRBV5-1 with TRBJ1-3; D is unresolved. V lost 0 bases, J lost 0 bases, and 10 bases lay in between. In germline, CDR1 is SGHRS, CDR2 YFSETQ. This CDR3 has 16 residues. The CDR3 DNA sequence: TGCGCCAGCAGCTTGGCCGCCAGGCGCTCTGGAAACACCATATATTTT. Translation: CASSLAARRSGNTIYF.

The chain couples TRBV15 to TRBJ2-1, with 7 bases that match TRBD1. Germline V gene sequence: CDR1 LNHNV, CDR2 YYDKDF (reference sequence). This CDR3 is 13 amino acids long. V shed 5 bases, J shed 4 bases, and the junction held 2 bases outside the gene matches. The CDR3 protein is CATSWDRYNEQFF. CDR3 nucleotide sequence: TGTGCCACCAGCTGGGACAGATACAATGAGCAGTTCTTC.

The genes are TRBV27 and TRBJ1-1, with D possibly matching TRBD1 (5 bases). Trimming took 1 base from V and 4 from J, leaving 7 bases between them. Germline V gene sequence: CDR1 MNHEY, CDR2 SMNVEV (reference sequence). The CDR3 extends over 13 amino acids. The CDR3 nucleotides read TGTGCCAGCAGTTTATTCGGGGGCACTGAAGCTTTCTTT. Translation gives CASSLFGGTEAFF.

DNA of the CDR3: TGTGCCAGCAGCCAGGCAGGGCAGCGGGAGCAGTACTTC. It yields the protein CASSQAGQREQYF. This chain links TRBV7-9 with TRBJ2-7, with D tentatively TRBD1 or TRBD2 (5 bases each). Germline CDR1 SEHNR, CDR2 FQNEAQ (reference sequence). V was clipped by 5 bases and J by 7 bases, with 15 bases between them. The CDR3 has 13 amino acids.

The chain has TRBV7-8 and TRBJ1-6, with 8 bases aligning to TRBD1. The trim removed 5 bases at V and 6 bases at J, leaving 6 bases unmatched. This CDR3 comprises 15 residues. Per germline, CDR1 SGHVS and CDR2 FQNEAQ. CDR3 nucleotide sequence: TGTGCCAGCAGCCCCCGACAGGGGACTAATTCACCCCTCCACTTT. It specifies CASSPRQGTNSPLHF.

The chain couples TRBV6-1 to TRBJ2-3; 7 bases are shared with TRBD2. The ends lost 4 bases at V and 0 bases at J; junction bases unmatched: 1. Germline-derived CDR1 and CDR2 are MNHNS and SASEGT. The CDR3 extends over 14 amino acids. CDR3 region: CASSVGGSTDTQYF. CDR3 DNA: TGTGCCAGCAGTGTCGGGGGGAGCACAGATACGCAGTATTTT.

The genes are TRBV6-1 and TRBJ1-6; D remains ambiguous. V lost 7 bases to trimming and J lost 7 bases, with 14 bases between them. CDR3 size: 14 residues. Per the germline V gene, CDR1 is MNHNS and CDR2 is SASEGT. The CDR3 loop is CASTLGVENSPLHF. The CDR3 nucleotides read TGTGCCAGCACCCTGGGCGTCGAAAATTCACCCCTCCACTTT.

The chain uses TRBV5-8 and TRBJ1-1, with D possibly being TRBD1 (5 bases). The CDR3 loop spans 15 amino acids. V was trimmed by 4 bases and J by 0 bases, leaving 13 bases between them. CDR1 and CDR2 (germline): SGHTS, YDEGEE. Here the CDR3 DNA reads TGTGCCAGCAGCCCTAACAGGTTGTTGAACACTGAAGCTTTCTTT. Translated: CASSPNRLLNTEAFF. Full variable domain (remainder filled in from reference TRBV5-8 and TRBJ1-1): EAGVTQSPTHLIKTRGQQATLRCSPISGHTSVYWYQQALGLGLQFLLWYDEGEERNRGNFPPRFSGRQFPNYSSELNVNALELEDSALYLCASSPNRLLNTEAFFGQGTRLTVV.

The rearrangement links TRBV6-1 to TRBJ1-4; 9 bases match TRBD1. With 1 base clipped from V and 3 bases from J, the junction kept 3 bases outside the gene matches. The CDR3 length is 16 residues. CDR1 MNHNS and CDR2 SASEGT come from the germline V gene. The CDR3 is CASSEGTGAANEKLFF. CDR3 DNA: TGTGCCAGCAGTGAAGGGACAGGGGCCGCTAATGAAAAACTGTTTTTT.

The chain carries TRBV5-1 and TRBJ1-4, with D possibly matching TRBD1 (5 bases). This CDR3 region has 14 residues. Germline values: CDR1 SGHRS, CDR2 YFSETQ. Trimming shortened V by 0 bases and J by 6 bases, and 9 bases separated the two germline ends. The CDR3 DNA reads as TGCGCCAGCAGCTTGGGACAGCCGGATGAAAAACTGTTTTTT. As protein: CASSLGQPDEKLFF.

The chain couples TRBV7-3 to TRBJ1-3; no definite D call. Trimming took 1 base from V and 1 from J, leaving 5 bases between them. This CDR3 has 14 amino acids. Germline assignment: CDR1 SGHTA and CDR2 FQGTGA. The CDR3 protein is CASSLSPSGNTIYF. In DNA form, the CDR3 reads TGTGCCAGCAGCTTAAGTCCGTCTGGAAACACCATATATTTT.

The chain combines TRBV2 with TRBJ2-3, with 11 bases lining up with TRBD1. CDR1 is SNHLY and CDR2 is FYNNEI in the germline V gene. V lost 3 bases and J lost 6; bases outside the gene matches: 2. The CDR3 totals 14 residues. CDR3 amino acids: CASSEDRGHDTQYF. CDR3 nucleotides: TGTGCCAGCAGTGAGGACAGGGGGCACGATACGCAGTATTTT. Full variable domain (remainder filled in from reference TRBV2 and TRBJ2-3): EPEVTQTPSHQVTQMGQEVILRCVPISNHLYFYWYRQILGQKVEFLVSFYNNEISEKSEIFDDQFSVERPDGSNFTLKIRSTKLEDSAMYFCASSEDRGHDTQYFGPGTRLTVL.

The V gene is TRBV5-1, the J gene TRBJ2-7; perhaps TRBD2 as D (7 bases). V lost 6 bases and J 2 bases, leaving 21 bases between the germline ends. The CDR3 contains 16 residues. The germline V gene encodes CDR1 SGHRS and CDR2 YFSETQ. The CDR3 coding sequence is TGCGCCAGCACTCGGGGCCCGGGGGGCAACACCTACGAGCAGTACTTC. As protein: CASTRGPGGNTYEQYF.

This clone has just one count. This rearrangement joins TRBV27 to TRBJ1-5, with 7 nucleotides matching TRBD1. Per the germline V gene, CDR1 is MNHEY and CDR2 is SMNVEV (reference sequence). The V gene end was trimmed by 4 bases and the J gene end by 5 bases; junction bases not matched to a gene: 8. The CDR3 is made up of 15 amino acids. This CDR3 is CASSYRGTADQPQHF. The CDR3 nucleotides read TGTGCCAGCAGTTATCGGGGGACAGCAGATCAGCCCCAGCATTTT.

V usage is TRBV6-5 and J usage is TRBJ2-7; D may correspond to TRBD1 or TRBD2 (5 bases each). V was shortened by 6 bases and J by 0 bases, with 15 bases between the two germline ends. CDR3 length: 15 amino acids. Germline loops: CDR1 MNHEY, CDR2 SVGAGI. The CDR3 DNA sequence: TGTGCCAGCAGAACCACGGGGCGAAACTCCTACGAGCAGTACTTC. Translated, it gives CASRTTGRNSYEQYF.

The genes are TRBV5-1 and TRBJ2-7; TRBD1 agrees at 7 bases. V was pared by 5 bases and J by 2 bases, with 4 bases of the junction left unmatched. Germline CDR1 reads SGHRS; CDR2 reads YFSETQ. The CDR3 is made up of 13 amino acids. The CDR3 loop reads CASRPGQTYEQYF. CDR3 nucleotide sequence: TGCGCCAGCAGACCGGGACAGACCTACGAGCAGTACTTC. Complete variable domain (other parts from reference TRBV5-1 and TRBJ2-7): KAGVTQTPRYLIKTRGQQVTLSCSPISGHRSVSWYQQTPGQGLQFLFEYFSETQRNKGNFPGRFSGRQFSNSRSEMNVSTLELGDSALYLCASRPGQTYEQYFGPGTRLTVT.

The V gene is TRBV11-3, the J gene TRBJ2-7; D possibly matches TRBD1 or TRBD2 (5 bases each). CDR1 and CDR2 (germline): SGHNT, YENEEA. Trimming took 1 base from V and 7 from J, leaving 17 bases between them. This CDR3 contains 15 residues. The CDR3 loop reads CASSLAAGTPGEQYF. The CDR3 DNA follows: TGTGCCAGCAGCTTAGCGGCCGGGACCCCGGGAGAGCAGTACTTC.

The chain employs TRBV5-1 and TRBJ1-1; D might be TRBD1 (6 bases). Germline V gene sequence: CDR1 SGHRS, CDR2 YFSETQ. Trimming cost V 1 base and J 4 bases, with 14 bases left between them. The CDR3 runs 15 residues. The CDR3 DNA is TGCGCCAGCAGCTTGCGTCCGGGGGCGCGCACTGAAGCTTTCTTT. This codes for CASSLRPGARTEAFF.

The V call is TRBV6-6, the J call TRBJ1-6; D perhaps matches TRBD1 (5 bases). Germline CDR1 MNHNY, CDR2 SVGAGI (reference sequence). The CDR3 has 15 residues. V was clipped by 7 bases and J by 4 bases, with 14 bases between them. The CDR3 DNA sequence: TGTGCCAGCATGGCGGCAGGGACTTATAATTCACCCCTCCACTTT. It codes for CASMAAGTYNSPLHF.

CDR3 nucleotide sequence: TGTGCCAGCAGCCTTGGACCCGTAACCTACGAGCAGTACTTC. The encoded protein is CASSLGPVTYEQYF. This sequence joins TRBV6-1 and TRBJ2-7; D remains unclear. CDR3 length equals 14 residues. Germline CDR1 MNHNS, CDR2 SASEGT. The germline V and J ends were trimmed by 6 bases and 2 bases, with 14 bases remaining between them.